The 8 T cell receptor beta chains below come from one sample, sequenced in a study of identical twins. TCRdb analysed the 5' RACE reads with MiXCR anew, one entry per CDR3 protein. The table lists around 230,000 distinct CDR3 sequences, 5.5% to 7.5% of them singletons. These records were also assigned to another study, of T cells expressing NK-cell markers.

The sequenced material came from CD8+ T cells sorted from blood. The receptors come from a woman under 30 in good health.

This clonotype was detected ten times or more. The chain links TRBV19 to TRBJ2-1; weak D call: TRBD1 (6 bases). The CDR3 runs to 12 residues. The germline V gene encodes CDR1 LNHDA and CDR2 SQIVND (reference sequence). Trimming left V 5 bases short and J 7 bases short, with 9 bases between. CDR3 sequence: CASSPDRNEQFF. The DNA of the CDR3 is TGTGCCAGTAGTCCCGACAGGAATGAGCAGTTCTTC.

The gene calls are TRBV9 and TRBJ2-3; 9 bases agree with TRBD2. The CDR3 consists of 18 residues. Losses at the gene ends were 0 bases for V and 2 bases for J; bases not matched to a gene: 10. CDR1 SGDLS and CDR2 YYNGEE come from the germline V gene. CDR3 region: CASSVAWREGLDTDTQYF. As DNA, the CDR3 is TGTGCCAGCAGCGTAGCTTGGCGGGAGGGCCTCGACACAGATACGCAGTATTTT.

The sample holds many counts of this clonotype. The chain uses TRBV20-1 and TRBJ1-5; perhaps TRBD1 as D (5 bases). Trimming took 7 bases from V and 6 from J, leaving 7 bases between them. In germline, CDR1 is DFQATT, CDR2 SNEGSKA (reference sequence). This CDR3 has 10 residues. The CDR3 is CSVGVQPQHF. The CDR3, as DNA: TGCAGTGTGGGGGTTCAGCCCCAGCATTTT.

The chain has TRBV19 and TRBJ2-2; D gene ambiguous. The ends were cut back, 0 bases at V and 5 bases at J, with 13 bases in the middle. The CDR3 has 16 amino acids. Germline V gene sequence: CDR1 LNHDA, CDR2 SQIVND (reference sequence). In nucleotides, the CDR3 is TGTGCCAGTAGTATAGATCTGACGGTTCTGACCGGGGAGCTGTTTTTT. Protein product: CASSIDLTVLTGELFF.

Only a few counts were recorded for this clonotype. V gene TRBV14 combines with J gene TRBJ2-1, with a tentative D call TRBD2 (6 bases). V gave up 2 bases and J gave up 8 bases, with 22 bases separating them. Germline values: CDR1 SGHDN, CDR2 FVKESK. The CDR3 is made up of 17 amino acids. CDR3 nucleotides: TGTGCCAGCAGCCAAAATCCCCGGCGAGCGGGTCGGGATGAGCAGTTCTTC. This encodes CASSQNPRRAGRDEQFF.

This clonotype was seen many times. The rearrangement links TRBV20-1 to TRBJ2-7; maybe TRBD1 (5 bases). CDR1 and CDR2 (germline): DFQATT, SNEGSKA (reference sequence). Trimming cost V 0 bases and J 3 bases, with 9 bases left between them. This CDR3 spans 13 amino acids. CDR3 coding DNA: TGCAGTGCTAGAGAGACAGCCATCTACGAGCAGTACTTC. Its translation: CSARETAIYEQYF.

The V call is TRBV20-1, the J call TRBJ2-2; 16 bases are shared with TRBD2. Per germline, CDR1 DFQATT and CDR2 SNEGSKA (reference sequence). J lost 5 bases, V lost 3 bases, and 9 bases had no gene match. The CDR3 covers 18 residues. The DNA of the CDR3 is TGCAGTGCTAGTGGGACTAGCGGGAGGGCCTCGGGGACCGGGGAGCTGTTTTTT. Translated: CSASGTSGRASGTGELFF.

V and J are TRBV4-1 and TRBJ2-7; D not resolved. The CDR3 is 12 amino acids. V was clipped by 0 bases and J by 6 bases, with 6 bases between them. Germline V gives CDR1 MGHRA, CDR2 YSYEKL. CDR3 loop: CASSQDQVEQYF. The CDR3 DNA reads TGCGCCAGCAGCCAAGATCAGGTCGAGCAGTACTTC.